This TCR beta chain was found in a study of graft-versus-host responses after intestinal transplantation. The overall study: Recipients had transplants, and these were multivisceral, liver-intestinal, or isolated intestinal. Study findings and constraints: Graft-donor T cell macrochimerism in patients accompanied high graft-versus-host to host-versus-graft clonal ratios in allografts.

Concerning this clone itself: The target antigen is unknown.

Sequencing was performed with immunoSEQ multiplex PCR; in TCRdb, only in-frame clones are kept and a portion is missing. In the table there are just over 15,000 clones, roughly 86% of which are singletons. The CDR3 consists of 15 residues. CDR1 and CDR2 from the germline V gene are MGHRA and YSYEKL. The germline V and J ends were trimmed by 5 bases and 4 bases, with 17 bases remaining between them. Samples of marrow taken after transplant originated at the posterior iliac crest or some other site. This sequence originates from a human patient who received an intestinal transplant, so some T cells may come from the graft donor. The input for sequencing was bone marrow, taken 125 days after intestinal transplantation. The chain carries TRBV4-1 and TRBJ1-2; D possibly corresponds to TRBD1 (6 bases). The CDR3 sequence is CASSVYRESIYGYTF. DNA of the CDR3: TGCGCCAGCAGCGTATACAGGGAATCGATCTATGGCTACACCTTC.